The clone carrying this T cell receptor beta chain was counted at least ten times. What it binds is not known. A primer in the constant region served to generate TCR beta cDNA from 450 to 600 ng of total RNA. Amplification in three nested multiplex PCR rounds with slightly modified ARM-PCR gave rise to TCR beta libraries. Use of TRBV1-TRBV30 forward primers with a C-beta reverse primer characterized the first two PCR rounds, which lasted approximately 11 cycles each. TCRdb re-called the multiplex PCR reads through MiXCR, storing one row per CDR3 protein. This sample has approximately 37,000 distinct CDR3 sequences; more than 60% occur once, and the top ten carry 35% to 45%. Total RNA and DNA came together from approximately 20-30 mg of bulk tissue without cell sorting. These data belong to a study of tumor-infiltrating lymphocytes in primary liver carcinoma. Study summary: Tumors measured about 4 to 11 cm and were stage T1-T3 N0M0.

Study outcomes and limitations: The study found a significantly higher top-250-clone fraction in tumors than in blood (p = 0.039).

CDR1 and CDR2 (germline): ENHRY, SYGVKD. The CDR3 runs to 17 residues. Between the trimmed V and J ends, which lost 2 bases and 4 bases, there was a span of 19 bases. The genes are TRBV10-3 and TRBJ2-3, with a tentative D call TRBD2 (5 bases). The TCR originated in a man aged 35-49 years with primary liver carcinoma and hepatitis B virus infection. Sequenced: tumor-adjacent normal liver tissue. The DNA of the CDR3 is TGTGCCATCAGTGAGGGGGTGGTTCGAGGGAGTGCAGATACGCAGTATTTT. It codes for CAISEGVVRGSADTQYF.